The rows below give T cell receptor beta chains drawn from one sample of a study of blood T cell repertoires in COVID-19. The method was immunoSEQ multiplex PCR; TCRdb's version includes in-frame clones alone and lacks a portion of them. The data hold around 250,000 clones, with 85% to 90% observed a single time. Sequencing was performed on PBMCs or T cells enriched from blood (not recorded which). These receptor sequences come from a woman in her thirties with acute COVID-19. Both conserved end residues are part of each CDR3. A D gene is named only where the DNA matches it firmly. Rows give clone size only sometimes, using once, few, many, or a class for an expanded clone.

D,size,V,J,DNA,CDR3
TRBD1,few,TRBV6-4,TRBJ2-2,TGTGCCAGCAGTGACGGGACAGGGGACACCGGGGAGCTGTTTTTT,CASSDGTGDTGELFF
TRBD1,NA,TRBV10-3,TRBJ1-1,TGTGCCATCAGTGACCCTAAGGGGACAGGGACAGCGAACACTGAAGCTTTCTTT,CAISDPKGTGTANTEAFF
NA,NA,TRBV21-1,TRBJ2-1,TGTGCCAGCAGCAAAGTGGCGGATGAGCAGTTCTTC,CASSKVADEQFF
NA,once,TRBV28,TRBJ1-6,TGTGCCAGCAGTTTATTCGACAGATCTAATTCACCCCTCCACTTT,CASSLFDRSNSPLHF
TRBD2,NA,TRBV5-1,TRBJ2-3,TGCGCCAGCAGCTTGGGTACGGCGGGAGGACCAGATACGCAGTATTTT,CASSLGTAGGPDTQYF
TRBD2,NA,TRBV11-2,TRBJ2-7,TGTGCCAGCAGCGGGACCTTAGCGGGAACCTACGAGCAGTACTTC,CASSGTLAGTYEQYF
NA,NA,TRBV2,TRBJ2-7,TGTGCCAGCAGTGCTTTCGACAGCTACGAGCAGTACTTC,CASSAFDSYEQYF
NA,NA,TRBV4-3,TRBJ2-4,TGCGCCAGCAGCCAAGAATCCGGGAAATACATTCAGTACTTC,CASSQESGKYIQYF
NA,NA,TRBV5-1,TRBJ1-1,TGCGCCAGCAGCCGGGGAGACACTGAAGCTTTCTTT,CASSRGDTEAFF
TRBD1,NA,TRBV28,TRBJ1-1,TGTGCCAGCAGTCTGACAGGGAAGAGCACTGAAGCTTTCTTT,CASSLTGKSTEAFF
TRBD1,NA,TRBV6-5,TRBJ1-6,TGTGCCAGCCAGGGACAGAAAAATTCACCCCTCCACTTT,CASQGQKNSPLHF
TRBD2,NA,TRBV9,TRBJ2-2,TGTGCCAGCAGCTGGGAGGCGGGAGGAACCGGGGAGCTGTTTTTT,CASSWEAGGTGELFF
TRBD2,NA,TRBV20-1,TRBJ2-1,TGCAGTGCTAGTTCCGAGACTAGCGGGAGCCGATATAACAATGAGCAGTTCTTC,CSASSETSGSRYNNEQFF
TRBD2,NA,TRBV7-9,TRBJ2-1,TGTGCCAGCAGCTTACTGGGGCGGGAGGACTACAATGAGCAGTTCTTC,CASSLLGREDYNEQFF
TRBD1,NA,TRBV19,TRBJ1-5,TGTGCCAGTAGAGGACTGTGGGACAGGGATCGTAATCAGCCCCAGCATTTT,CASRGLWDRDRNQPQHF
TRBD2,NA,TRBV19,TRBJ2-5,TGTGCCAGTAGATCCGGACTAGCGGGAGTGGAGGGAGAGACCCAGTACTTC,CASRSGLAGVEGETQYF
TRBD1,NA,TRBV5-1,TRBJ2-5,TGCGCCAGCAGCTTGGTTCCACCGGGACAGGGGGGAGGTGAGACCCAGTACTTC,CASSLVPPGQGGGETQYF
NA,NA,TRBV7-2,TRBJ2-7,TGTGCCAGCAGCTTAGACCGCCCGGACAGTTACGAGCAGTACTTC,CASSLDRPDSYEQYF
TRBD1,NA,TRBV27,TRBJ2-1,TGTGCCAGCAGTCCCATTTTTGCCCCCTCGGGACAGGGGAACAATGAGCAGTTCTTC,CASSPIFAPSGQGNNEQFF
NA,NA,TRBV7-9,TRBJ2-3,TGTGCCAGCAGCCCGCCGCGCGGACAGAGAACCGCAGATACGCAGTATTTT,CASSPPRGQRTADTQYF
NA,NA,TRBV27,TRBJ1-2,TGTGCCAGCAGTCCCATACAACAGGGAGGCTACACCTTC,CASSPIQQGGYTF
TRBD1,NA,TRBV12-3/TRBV12-4,TRBJ2-1,TGTGCCAGCAGTTGGGACAGGATCGATGAGCAGTTCTTC,CASSWDRIDEQFF
NA,NA,TRBV19,TRBJ1-5,TGTGCCAGTAGTTCCGGGGTAGGGGGGGGCAATCAGCCCCAGCATTTT,CASSSGVGGGNQPQHF